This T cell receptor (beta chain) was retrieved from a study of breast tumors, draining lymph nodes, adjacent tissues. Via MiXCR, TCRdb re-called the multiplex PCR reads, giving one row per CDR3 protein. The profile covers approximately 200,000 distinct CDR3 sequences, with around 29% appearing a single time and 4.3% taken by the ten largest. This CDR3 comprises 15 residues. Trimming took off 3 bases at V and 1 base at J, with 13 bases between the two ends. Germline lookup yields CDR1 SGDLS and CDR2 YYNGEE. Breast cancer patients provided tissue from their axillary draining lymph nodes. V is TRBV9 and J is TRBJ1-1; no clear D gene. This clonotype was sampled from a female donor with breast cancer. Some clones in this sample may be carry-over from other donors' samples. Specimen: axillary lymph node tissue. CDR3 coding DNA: TGTGCCAGCAGCGGACGTGACACTAGGAACACTGAAGCTTTCTTT. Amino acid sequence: CASSGRDTRNTEAFF.